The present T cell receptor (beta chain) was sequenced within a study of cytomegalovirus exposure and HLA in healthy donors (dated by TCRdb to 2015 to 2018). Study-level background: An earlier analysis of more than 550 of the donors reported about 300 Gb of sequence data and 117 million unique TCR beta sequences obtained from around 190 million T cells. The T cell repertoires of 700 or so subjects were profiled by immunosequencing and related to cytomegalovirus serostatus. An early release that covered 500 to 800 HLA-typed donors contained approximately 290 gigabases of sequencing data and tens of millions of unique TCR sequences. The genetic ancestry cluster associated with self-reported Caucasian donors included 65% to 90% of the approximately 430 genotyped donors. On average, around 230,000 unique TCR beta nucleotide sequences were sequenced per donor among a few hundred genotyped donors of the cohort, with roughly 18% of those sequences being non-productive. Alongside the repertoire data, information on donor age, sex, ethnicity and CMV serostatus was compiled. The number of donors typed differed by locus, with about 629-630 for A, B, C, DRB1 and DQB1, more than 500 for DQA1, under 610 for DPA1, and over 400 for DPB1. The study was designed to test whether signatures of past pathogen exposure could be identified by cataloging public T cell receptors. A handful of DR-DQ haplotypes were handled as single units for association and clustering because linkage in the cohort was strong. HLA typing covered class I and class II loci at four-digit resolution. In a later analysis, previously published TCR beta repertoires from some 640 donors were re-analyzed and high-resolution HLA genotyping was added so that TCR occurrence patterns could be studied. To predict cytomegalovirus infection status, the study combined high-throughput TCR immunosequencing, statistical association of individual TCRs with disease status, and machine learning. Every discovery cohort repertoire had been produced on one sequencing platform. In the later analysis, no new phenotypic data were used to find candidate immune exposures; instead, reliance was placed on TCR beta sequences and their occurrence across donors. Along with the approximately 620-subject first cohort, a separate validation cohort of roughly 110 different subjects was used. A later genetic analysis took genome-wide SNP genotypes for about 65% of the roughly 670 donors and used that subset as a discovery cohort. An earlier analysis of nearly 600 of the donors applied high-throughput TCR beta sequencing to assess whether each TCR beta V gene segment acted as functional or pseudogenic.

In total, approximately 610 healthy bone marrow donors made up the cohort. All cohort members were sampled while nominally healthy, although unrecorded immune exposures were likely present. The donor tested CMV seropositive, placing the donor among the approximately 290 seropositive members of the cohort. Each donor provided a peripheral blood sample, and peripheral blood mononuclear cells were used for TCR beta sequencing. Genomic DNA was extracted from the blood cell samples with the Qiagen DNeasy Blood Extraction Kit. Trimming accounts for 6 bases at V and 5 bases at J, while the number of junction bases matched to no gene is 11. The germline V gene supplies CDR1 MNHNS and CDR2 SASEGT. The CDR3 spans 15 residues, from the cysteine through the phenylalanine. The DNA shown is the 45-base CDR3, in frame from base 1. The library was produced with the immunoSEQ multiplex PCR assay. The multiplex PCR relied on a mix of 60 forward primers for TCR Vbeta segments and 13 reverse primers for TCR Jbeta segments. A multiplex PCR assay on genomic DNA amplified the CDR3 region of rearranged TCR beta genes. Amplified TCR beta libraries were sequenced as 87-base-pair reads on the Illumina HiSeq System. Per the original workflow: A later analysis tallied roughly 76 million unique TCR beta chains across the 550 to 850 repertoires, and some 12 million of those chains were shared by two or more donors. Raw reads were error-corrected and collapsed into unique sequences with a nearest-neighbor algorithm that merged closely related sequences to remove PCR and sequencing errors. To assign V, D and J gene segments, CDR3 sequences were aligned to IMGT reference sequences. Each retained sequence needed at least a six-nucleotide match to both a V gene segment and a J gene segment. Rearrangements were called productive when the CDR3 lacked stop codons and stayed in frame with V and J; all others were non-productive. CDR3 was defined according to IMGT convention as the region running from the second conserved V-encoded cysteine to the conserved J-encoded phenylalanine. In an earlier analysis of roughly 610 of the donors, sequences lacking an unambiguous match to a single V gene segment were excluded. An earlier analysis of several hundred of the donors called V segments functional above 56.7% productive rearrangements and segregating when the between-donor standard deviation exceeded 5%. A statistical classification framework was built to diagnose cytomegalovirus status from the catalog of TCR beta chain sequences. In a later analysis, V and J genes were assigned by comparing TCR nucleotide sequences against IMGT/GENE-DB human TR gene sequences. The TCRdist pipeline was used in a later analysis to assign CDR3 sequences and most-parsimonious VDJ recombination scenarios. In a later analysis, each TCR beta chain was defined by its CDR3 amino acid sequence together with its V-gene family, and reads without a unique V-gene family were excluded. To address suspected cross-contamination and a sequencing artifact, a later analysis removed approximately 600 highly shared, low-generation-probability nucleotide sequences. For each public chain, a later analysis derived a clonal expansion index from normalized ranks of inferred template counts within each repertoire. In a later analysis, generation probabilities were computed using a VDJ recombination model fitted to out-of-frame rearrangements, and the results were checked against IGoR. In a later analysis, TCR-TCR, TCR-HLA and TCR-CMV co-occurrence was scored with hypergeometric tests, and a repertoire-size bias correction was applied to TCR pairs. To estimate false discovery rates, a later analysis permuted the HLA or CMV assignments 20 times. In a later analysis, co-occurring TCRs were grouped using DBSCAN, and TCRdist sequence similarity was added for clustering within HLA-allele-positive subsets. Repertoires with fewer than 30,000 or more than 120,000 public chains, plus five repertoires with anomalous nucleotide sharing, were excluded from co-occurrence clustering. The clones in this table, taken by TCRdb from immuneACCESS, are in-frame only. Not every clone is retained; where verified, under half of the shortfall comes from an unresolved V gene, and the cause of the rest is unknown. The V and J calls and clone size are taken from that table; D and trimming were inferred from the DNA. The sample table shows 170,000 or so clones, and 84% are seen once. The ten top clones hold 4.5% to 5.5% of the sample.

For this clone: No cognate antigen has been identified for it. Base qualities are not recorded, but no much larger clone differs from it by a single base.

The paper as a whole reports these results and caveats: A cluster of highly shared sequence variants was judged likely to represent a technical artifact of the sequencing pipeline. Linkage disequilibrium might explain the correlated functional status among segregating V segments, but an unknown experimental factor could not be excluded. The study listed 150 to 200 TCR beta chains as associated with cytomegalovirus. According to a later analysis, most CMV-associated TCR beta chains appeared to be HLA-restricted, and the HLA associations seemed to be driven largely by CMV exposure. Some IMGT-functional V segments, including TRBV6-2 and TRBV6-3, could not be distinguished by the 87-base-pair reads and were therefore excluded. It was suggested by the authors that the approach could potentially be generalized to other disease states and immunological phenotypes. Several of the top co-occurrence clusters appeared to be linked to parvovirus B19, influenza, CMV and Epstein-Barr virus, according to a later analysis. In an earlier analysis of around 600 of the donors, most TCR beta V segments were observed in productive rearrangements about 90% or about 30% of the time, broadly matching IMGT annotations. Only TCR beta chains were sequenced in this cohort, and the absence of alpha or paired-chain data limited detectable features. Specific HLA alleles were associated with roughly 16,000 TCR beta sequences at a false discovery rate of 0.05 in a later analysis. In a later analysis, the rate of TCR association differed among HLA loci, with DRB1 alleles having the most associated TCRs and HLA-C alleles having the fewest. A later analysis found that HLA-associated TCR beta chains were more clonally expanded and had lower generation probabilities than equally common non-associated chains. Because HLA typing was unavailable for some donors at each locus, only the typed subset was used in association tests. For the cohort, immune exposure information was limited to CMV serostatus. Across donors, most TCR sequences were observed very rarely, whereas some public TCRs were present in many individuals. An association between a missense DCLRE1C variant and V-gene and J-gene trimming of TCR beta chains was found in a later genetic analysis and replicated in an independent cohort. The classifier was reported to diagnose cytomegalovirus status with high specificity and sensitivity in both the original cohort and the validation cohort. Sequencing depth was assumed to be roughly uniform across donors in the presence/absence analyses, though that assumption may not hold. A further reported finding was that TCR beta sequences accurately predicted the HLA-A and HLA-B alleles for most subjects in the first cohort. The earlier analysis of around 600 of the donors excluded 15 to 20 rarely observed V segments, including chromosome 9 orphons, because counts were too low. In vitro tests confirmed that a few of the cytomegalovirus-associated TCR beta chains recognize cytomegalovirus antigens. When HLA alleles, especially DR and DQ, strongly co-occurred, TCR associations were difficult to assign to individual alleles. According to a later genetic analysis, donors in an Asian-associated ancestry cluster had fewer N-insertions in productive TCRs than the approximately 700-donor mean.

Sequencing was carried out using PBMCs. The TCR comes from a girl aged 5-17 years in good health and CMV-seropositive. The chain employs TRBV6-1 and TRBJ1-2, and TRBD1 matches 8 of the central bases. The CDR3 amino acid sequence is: CASRRQGAGEYGYTF. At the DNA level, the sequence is TGTGCCAGCAGACGGCAGGGGGCGGGAGAATATGGCTACACCTTC.